Shown below are 31 T cell receptor beta chains from a single sample sequenced in a study of tumor-infiltrating lymphocytes in primary liver carcinoma. It was from approximately 20-30 mg of unsorted bulk tissue that RNA and DNA were co-extracted. The investigators made TCR beta cDNA from 500 ng total RNA, using a constant-region primer. Three nested multiplex PCR rounds of slightly modified ARM-PCR generated TCR beta libraries. A C-beta reverse primer and TRBV1-TRBV30 forward primers served in each of the first two PCR rounds, at around 10 cycles apiece. TCRdb used MiXCR to reprocess the multiplex PCR reads, holding one entry per CDR3 protein. Found here are some 87,000 distinct CDR3 sequences, just over 65% of them singletons; the top ten hold around 27%. The sample comprised tumor-adjacent normal liver tissue. Receptors originate from a man aged 35 to 55 with primary liver carcinoma and hepatitis B virus infection.

There are many counts of this clonotype. The chain links TRBV14 to TRBJ1-1, with 8 positions matching TRBD1. CDR1 and CDR2 (germline): SGHDN, FVKESK. This CDR3 region has 14 residues. The J segment lost 1 base and the V segment lost 6 bases, leaving 4 bases of the junction unmatched. CDR3 nucleotide sequence: TGTGCCAGCAGTCCCGGGACAGGGAACACTGAAGCTTTCTTT. Its protein product is CASSPGTGNTEAFF.

The table lists this clonotype with a count of one. The genes are TRBV11-1 and TRBJ2-3, with D possibly matching TRBD1 (7 bases). CDR1 SGHAT and CDR2 FQDESV come from the germline V gene (reference sequence). The ends were cut back, 2 bases at V and 6 bases at J, with 15 bases in the middle. The CDR3 is 15 residues long. The CDR3 spells CASSLCGAGGDTQYF. CDR3 nucleotides: TGTGCCAGCAGCTTATGTGGTGCAGGGGGGGATACGCAGTATTTT. The complete variable domain, with remaining parts taken from reference TRBV11-1 and TRBJ2-3, reads EAEVAQSPRYKITEKSQAVAFWCDPISGHATLYWYRQILGQGPELLVQFQDESVVDDSQLPKDRFSAERLKGVDSTLKIQPAELGDSAMYLCASSLCGAGGDTQYFGPGTRLTVL.

This clonotype was seen many times. The chain employs TRBV29-1 and TRBJ2-7, with a weak D call TRBD2 (5 bases). The CDR3 has 14 residues. CDR1 SQVTM and CDR2 ANQGSEA come from the germline V gene. V lost 7 bases to trimming and J lost 6 bases, with 22 bases between them. CDR3 sequence: CSAGGLLNNGEQYF. The CDR3 DNA follows: TGCAGCGCCGGTGGACTGCTTAACAATGGCGAGCAGTACTTC.

The J gene is TRBJ1-2, the V gene TRBV11-2, with 7 bases identical to TRBD1. Germline loops: CDR1 SGHAT, CDR2 FQNNGV. The CDR3 consists of 13 residues. With V trimmed by 3 bases and J by 8 bases, 6 bases remained unmatched. The CDR3 DNA sequence: TGTGCCAGCAGCTTTGACAGGGCAGGGGGCTACACCTTC. Protein product: CASSFDRAGGYTF.

The chain has TRBV7-3 and TRBJ2-5; perhaps TRBD1 as D (6 bases). Between the trimmed V and J ends, which lost 5 bases and 4 bases, there was a span of 29 bases. CDR1 SGHTA and CDR2 FQGTGA come from the germline V gene. This CDR3 comprises 19 residues. The CDR3 nucleotides read TGTGCCAGCAGCGATCTACCATATACAGGGTTTTTGGTGGGAGAGACCCAGTACTTC. Protein product: CASSDLPYTGFLVGETQYF.

Of note for this clonotype: The conserved phenylalanine or tryptophan is not found at the CDR3 terminus, so this likely reflects a read error. The chain carries TRBV7-8 and TRBJ2-3, with TRBD2 matching 10 bases. The CDR3 has 17 residues. After removal of 10 bases from V and 6 bases from J, the junction contained 19 bases not matched to a gene. Germline V gives CDR1 SGHVS, CDR2 FQNEAQ. The CDR3: CAISLAQAGGPHDTQYL. The CDR3 DNA reads as TGTGCCATCAGTTTAGCCCAAGCGGGAGGGCCACATGATACGCAGTATTTA.

The rearrangement links TRBV30 to TRBJ2-7; no clear D. Trimming shortened V by 5 bases and J by 6 bases, and 11 bases separated the two germline ends. The CDR3 runs to 11 residues. Looked up from germline, CDR1 is GTSNPN and CDR2 is SVGIG (reference sequence). CDR3 residues: CAWGFNVEQYF. The CDR3 DNA follows: TGTGCCTGGGGTTTTAATGTCGAGCAGTACTTC.

The chain has TRBV7-2 and TRBJ2-1, with TRBD2 matching over 10 bases. This CDR3 is built from 16 residues. CDR1 and CDR2 (germline): SGHTA, FQGNSA. Trimming took 1 base from V and 7 from J; bases not matched to a gene: 7. The CDR3 coding sequence is TGTGCCAGCAGCTTAGAAGCGGGAGGGCCTGGGAATGAGCAGTTCTTC. Its protein product is CASSLEAGGPGNEQFF.

The chain links TRBV11-2 to TRBJ2-1; D not resolved. CDR3 length: 14 residues. Trimming removed 1 base at V and 6 bases at J, with 10 bases between. Germline CDR1 and CDR2: SGHAT and FQNNGV. The CDR3: CASSLARASNEQFF. The CDR3, as DNA: TGTGCCAGCAGCTTAGCAAGGGCTTCCAATGAGCAGTTCTTC.

Regarding this clonotype: This may arise from a read error, as a much more abundant clone is one base away. V is TRBV29-1 and J is TRBJ2-7; weak D call: TRBD1 (5 bases). The V gene's germline CDR1 is SQVTM and CDR2 ANQGSEA. The CDR3 contains 11 residues. Trimming pared 7 bases from V and 3 bases from J, leaving 10 bases between. In nucleotides, the CDR3 is TGCAGCGCGGACAACAGCTACGAGCAGTACTTC. This encodes CSADNSYEQYF.

This clonotype showed up many times. CDR3 residues: CASTSSGQELTGELFF. The CDR3 DNA follows: TGTGCCAGCACCTCGAGTGGGCAGGAGCTGACCGGGGAGCTGTTTTTT. The V gene is TRBV12-3 or TRBV12-4, the J gene TRBJ2-2; D gene ambiguous. Trimming pared 7 bases from V and 5 bases from J, leaving 20 bases between. This CDR3 region has 16 residues.

This clonotype came up once. The junction does not match germline at one end; this may be a read error. CDR3 amino acids: CATSELARGSSYEQYF. The CDR3 nucleotides read TGTGCCACCAGCGAACTAGCGCGAGGGTCCTCCTACGAGCAGTACTTC. The rearrangement links TRBV4-2 to TRBJ2-7; 7 bases align to TRBD2. Germline V CDR1 and CDR2: LGHNA, YNFKEQ. The CDR3 has 16 amino acids.

This clonotype occurred a few times. The V and J genes are TRBV7-3 and TRBJ1-1, with 7 bases matching TRBD1. Germline values: CDR1 SGHTA, CDR2 FQGTGA. The CDR3 extends over 14 amino acids. Trimming took 5 bases from V and 5 from J; bases not matched to a gene: 8. CDR3 DNA: TGTGCCAGCAGCCAAGGGGGCGCGGGGACTGAAGCTTTCTTT. Translation: CASSQGGAGTEAFF. The full variable domain, with the rest looked up from reference TRBV7-3 and TRBJ1-1, is GAGVSQTPSNKVTEKGKYVELRCDPISGHTALYWYRQSLGQGPEFLIYFQGTGAADDSGLPNDRFFAVRPEGSVSTLKIQRTERGDSAVYLCASSQGGAGTEAFFGQGTRLTVV.

This clonotype was counted a single time. The V call is TRBV10-3, the J call TRBJ1-1; D possibly corresponds to TRBD1 (6 bases). Germline values: CDR1 ENHRY, CDR2 SYGVKD. With 3 bases removed from V and 11 bases from J, the gap between germline ends came to 19 bases. This CDR3 is built from 14 residues. The CDR3 coding sequence is TGTGCCATCAGTGACAGGGGTTCTACCATTGAGGCTTTCTTT. Its protein product is CAISDRGSTIEAFF.

In its sample, this clonotype was seen many times. The chain couples TRBV28 to TRBJ1-5; a weak D match, TRBD1 (6 bases). This CDR3 has 17 amino acids. The V end lost 3 bases, the J end lost 7 bases, and 22 bases lay between the germline ends. Germline CDR1 MDHEN, CDR2 SYDVKM. The DNA for the CDR3 is TGTGCCAGCAGTTTTACCTCAAGGGCAGGGGCGTACCAGCCCCAGCATTTT. Amino acids: CASSFTSRAGAYQPQHF.

This clonotype is medium-sized within its sample. This chain uses TRBV29-1 with TRBJ2-1; 11 nucleotides line up with TRBD1. This CDR3 is 13 amino acids long. Trimming at V came to 7 bases and at J to 8 bases, leaving 7 bases not matched to a gene. Germline CDR1 SQVTM, CDR2 ANQGSEA. CDR3 bases: TGCAGCGCGGACCGGGACAGGGGGGATGAGCAGTTCTTC. Encoded protein: CSADRDRGDEQFF.

As regards this clonotype: At one end the junction does not follow the germline gene, possibly because of a read error. This chain uses TRBV11-2 with TRBJ2-4, with a tentative D call TRBD1 (6 bases). The CDR3 length is 17 residues. The germline CDR1 and CDR2 sequences are SGHAT and FQNNGV. In DNA form, the CDR3 reads TGTGCCAGCAACTTAGATGGGGAGACAGGACCCAAAAACATTCAGTACTTC. Translation gives CASNLDGETGPKNIQYF. The full variable domain, rest sourced from reference TRBV11-2 and TRBJ2-4, is EAGVAQSPRYKIIEKRQSVAFWCNPISGHATLYWYQQILGQGPKLLIQFQNNGVVDDSQLPKDRFSAERLKGVDSTLKIQPAKLEDSAVYLCASNLDGETGPKNIQYFGAGTRLSVL.

Many counts were recorded for this clonotype. The chain employs TRBV12-3 or TRBV12-4 and TRBJ2-2; D tentatively fits TRBD1 or TRBD2 (6 bases each). This CDR3 is 14 amino acids long. The V end was cut by 11 bases, the J end by 1 base, with 14 bases between. CDR3 bases: TGTGCCTCGAACGGGGGCGGGAACACCGGGGAGCTGTTTTTT. It codes for CASNGGGNTGELFF.

With respect to this clonotype: The junction differs from germline at one of its ends, possibly a read error. The chain combines TRBV7-9 with TRBJ2-1, with D maybe TRBD2 (6 bases). The CDR3 sequence is 13 residues long. In germline, CDR1 is SEHNR, CDR2 FQNEAQ (reference sequence). The CDR3, as DNA: TGTGTCAGCGGGTCAGGATCCTACAATGAGCAGTTCTTC. Amino acid sequence: CVSGSGSYNEQFF.

A note on this clonotype: This CDR3 is missing its conserved last phenylalanine or tryptophan, likely due to a read error. The chain has TRBV5-4 and TRBJ2-1; D is ambiguous. Germline V gene sequence: CDR1 SGHNT, CDR2 YYREEE (reference sequence). CDR3 length: 13 residues. This CDR3 is CANSLDGYNEQFL. The CDR3, as DNA: TGTGCCAACAGCTTGGATGGATACAATGAGCAGTTCTTA.

Worth noting for this clonotype: Relative to the germline gene, one junction end is altered; a read error may explain this. The V gene is TRBV4-2, the J gene TRBJ2-7; D is uncertain. CDR3 length equals 14 residues. The germline CDR1 and CDR2 sequences are LGHNA and YNFKEQ. The CDR3 loop is CASNQDVLGYEQYF. CDR3 bases: TGTGCCAGCAACCAAGATGTACTCGGCTACGAGCAGTACTTC.

The chain carries TRBV5-1 and TRBJ2-5; D unclear. The CDR3 has 15 amino acids. Trimming cost V 1 base and J 4 bases, with 14 bases left between them. Germline V gene sequence: CDR1 SGHRS, CDR2 YFSETQ. DNA for the CDR3: TGCGCCAGCAGCTTGAGTACATTGTGGCTAGAGACCCAGTACTTC. Protein product: CASSLSTLWLETQYF.

Points on this clonotype: One end of the junction is discordant with germline, which a read error may explain. This rearrangement joins TRBV11-2 to TRBJ2-3; a possible D gene is TRBD2 (5 bases). The CDR3 length is 14 residues. Germline V gives CDR1 SGHAT, CDR2 FQNNGV. The CDR3 region is CVSGLERGTVTQYF. CDR3 sequence (DNA): TGTGTCAGCGGCTTAGAAAGAGGCACAGTTACGCAGTATTTT. Combining the CDR3 with reference TRBV11-2 and TRBJ2-3 gives the whole variable domain EAGVAQSPRYKIIEKRQSVAFWCNPISGHATLYWYQQILGQGPKLLIQFQNNGVVDDSQLPKDRFSAERLKGVDSTLKIQPAKLEDSAVYLCVSGLERGTVTQYFGPGTRLTVL.

Regarding this clonotype: No conserved phenylalanine or tryptophan is present at the end of the CDR3, so a read error is the likely explanation. The chain uses TRBV4-1 and TRBJ2-3; no clear D. The ends were cut back, 1 base at V and 4 bases at J, with 9 bases in the middle. Germline CDR1 MGHRA, CDR2 YSYEKL. The CDR3 loop spans 14 amino acids. The CDR3 DNA follows: TGCGCCAGCAGCCAAGGTCAGACCTCAGATACGCAGTATTCT. Encoded protein: CASSQGQTSDTQYS.

Notes on this clonotype: An end of the junction does not agree with germline; a read error may underlie this. The V call is TRBV11-1, the J call TRBJ1-6; weak D call: TRBD1 (6 bases). CDR1 is SGHAT and CDR2 is FQDESV in the germline V gene (reference sequence). This CDR3 region has 14 residues. CDR3 region: CASSRRGSNSHLHF. In nucleotides, the CDR3 is TGTGCCAGCAGCCGCAGGGGAAGTAATTCACACCTCCACTTT.

The table lists this clonotype with a count of one. A read error may produce the germline difference seen at one junction end. The chain uses TRBV11-3 and TRBJ2-1; 9 bases are a match to TRBD2. The CDR3 is 19 residues long. Germline V CDR1 and CDR2: SGHNT, YENEEA. The CDR3 DNA is TGTGACAGCAGCTTAGATCAGCGGGAGGCGTTCAGCTTCTACAAAGAGCAGTTCTTC. Residues: CDSSLDQREAFSFYKEQFF.

The CDR3: CASSLAGDARYEQYF. In nucleotides, the CDR3 is TGTGCCAGCAGCTTAGCGGGAGACGCAAGATACGAGCAGTACTTC. J is TRBJ2-7 and V is TRBV11-2, with D possibly being TRBD2 (6 bases). Germline loops: CDR1 SGHAT, CDR2 FQNNGV. The CDR3 covers 15 residues. V lost 1 base, J lost 4 bases, and 14 bases lay in between.

The V call is TRBV16, the J call TRBJ1-1; D is perhaps TRBD1 (5 bases). The V end lost 2 bases, the J end lost 4 bases, and 8 bases lay between the germline ends. Germline values: CDR1 KGHSY, CDR2 FQNENV. CDR3 length equals 13 residues. The CDR3 coding sequence is TGTGCCAGCAGCCAAAGGACAAGCACTGAAGCTTTCTTT. Translating it yields CASSQRTSTEAFF.

In regard to this clonotype: This may be a read error, as it is one base from a much larger clone. The chain couples TRBV12-3 or TRBV12-4 to TRBJ2-2; the match to TRBD1 covers 7 bases. This CDR3 is built from 15 residues. The DNA of the CDR3 is TGTGCCATCAGTTTAGGGGCAGGGGGTACCGGGGAGCTGTTTTTT. It codes for CAISLGAGGTGELFF.

About this clonotype itself: A junction end diverges from the germline sequence, so it may reflect a read error. The V call is TRBV5-1, the J call TRBJ2-7; D uncertain. This CDR3 has 13 residues. CDR1 is SGHRS and CDR2 is YFSETQ in the germline V gene. The chain's CDR3 is CTSSLTGSYEQYF. Here the CDR3 DNA reads TGTACCAGCAGCTTAACTGGTTCTTACGAGCAGTACTTC.

About this clonotype itself: This is likely a read error, given that the CDR3 carries no conserved phenylalanine or tryptophan at its end. No DNA is shown, since the ends of the CDR3 on it are uncertain; the CDR3 is the one TCRdb lists. The V and J genes are TRBV29-1 and TRBJ2-1. The CDR3 adds up to 10 amino acids, both ends counted. Per germline, CDR1 SQVTM and CDR2 ANQGSEA. The CDR3 is CSGSYNEQFI.